In this sample, the clone carrying this T cell receptor beta chain turned up many times. The antigen is unknown. TCRdb re-called the RT-PCR reads with MiXCR, one entry per CDR3 protein. The sample lists approximately 530,000 distinct CDR3 sequences; about 8% were seen once. These data come from a study of response to subunit inactivated influenza vaccine. General study points: Authors proposed each seasonal influenza vaccination draws in few new T cells.

CDR1 is DFQATT, CDR2 SNEGSKA, per germline (reference sequence). Trimming cost V 6 bases and J 3 bases; bases outside gene matches: 5. This CDR3 comprises 13 residues. This receptor was identified in a man aged 50 to 75 who received an inactivated influenza vaccine. The source was PBMCs from blood, collected around 25 months after vaccination. This chain joins TRBV20-1 and TRBJ2-3; 8 nucleotides align to TRBD1. The CDR3 here is CSAPRQGTDTQYF. Here the CDR3 DNA reads TGCAGTGCGCCAAGACAGGGGACAGATACGCAGTATTTT.